This section outlines one T cell receptor beta chain sequence together with its context. Those who participated ranged in age from 18 to 89 years and resided in approximately 26 US areas. Two negative PCRs, clearance, or symptom resolution characterized the recovered Cohort 3 donors. Using immunoSEQ multiplex PCR, the repertoire was profiled, and TCRdb retains in-frame clones only, with some absent. The data show about 320,000 clones, approximately 88% seen once. The data were obtained in a study of blood T cell repertoires in COVID-19. On the study more broadly: Samples of COVID-19 (acute and convalescent) were obtained from the United States, Italy and Spain.

The CDR3 runs 15 residues. Trimming removed 3 bases at V and 2 bases at J, with 13 bases between. Looked up from germline, CDR1 is LGHNA and CDR2 is YNFKEQ. The chain couples TRBV4-2 to TRBJ1-2; tentative D call: TRBD1 (5 bases). This TCR was sampled from a man aged 25 to 40 who had recovered from COVID-19. The specimen was PBMCs or T cells enriched from blood (not recorded which). CDR3 DNA sequence: TGTGCCAGCAGCCAGGATAGACAGATAAACTATGGCTACACCTTC. Translation: CASSQDRQINYGYTF.